The present entry profiles one T cell receptor beta chain with its context. Its antigen is not identified. The sample is drawn from a study of cytomegalovirus exposure and HLA in healthy donors. PCR employed 60 Vbeta and 13 Jbeta primers. Sequencing was performed with immunoSEQ multiplex PCR; in TCRdb, only in-frame clones are kept and a portion is missing. The table shows some 140,000 clones, with over 70% occurring only once. Germline CDR1 SGHRS, CDR2 YFSETQ. Trimming at V came to 5 bases and at J to 6 bases, leaving 6 bases not matched to a gene. The CDR3 is 14 residues long. The study's findings and limits: Presence/absence analyses assumed roughly uniform sequencing depth across donors, which may not hold.

The sequencing input was PBMCs. V gene TRBV5-1 combines with J gene TRBJ2-1, with 9 bases that match TRBD2. The clonotype originates from a woman younger than 30 in good health and CMV-seronegative. The CDR3: CASRSLAGINEQFF. The CDR3 DNA sequence: TGCGCCAGCAGGAGCCTAGCGGGGATCAATGAGCAGTTCTTC.